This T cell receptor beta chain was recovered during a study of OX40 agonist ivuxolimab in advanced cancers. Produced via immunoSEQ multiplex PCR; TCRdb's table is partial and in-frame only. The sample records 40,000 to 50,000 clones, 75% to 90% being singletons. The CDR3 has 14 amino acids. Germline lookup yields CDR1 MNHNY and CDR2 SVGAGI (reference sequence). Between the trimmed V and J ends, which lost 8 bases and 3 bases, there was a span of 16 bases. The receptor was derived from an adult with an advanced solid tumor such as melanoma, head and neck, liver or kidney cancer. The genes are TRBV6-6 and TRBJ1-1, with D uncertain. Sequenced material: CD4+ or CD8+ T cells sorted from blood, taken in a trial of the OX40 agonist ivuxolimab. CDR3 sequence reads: CASELPGLDTEAFF. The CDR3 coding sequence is TGTGCCAGCGAACTACCGGGCTTGGACACTGAAGCTTTCTTT.